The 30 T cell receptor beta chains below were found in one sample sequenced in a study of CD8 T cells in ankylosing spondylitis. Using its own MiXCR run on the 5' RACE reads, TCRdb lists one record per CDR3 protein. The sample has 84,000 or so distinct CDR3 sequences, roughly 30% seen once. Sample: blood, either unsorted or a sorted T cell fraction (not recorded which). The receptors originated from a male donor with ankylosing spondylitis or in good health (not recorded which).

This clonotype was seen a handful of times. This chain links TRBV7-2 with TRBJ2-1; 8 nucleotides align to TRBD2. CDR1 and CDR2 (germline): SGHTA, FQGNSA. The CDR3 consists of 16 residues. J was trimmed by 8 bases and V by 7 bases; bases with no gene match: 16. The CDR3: CASTPRSGLVVDEQFF. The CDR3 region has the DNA TGTGCCAGCACTCCGAGGTCGGGACTAGTTGTGGATGAGCAGTTCTTC.

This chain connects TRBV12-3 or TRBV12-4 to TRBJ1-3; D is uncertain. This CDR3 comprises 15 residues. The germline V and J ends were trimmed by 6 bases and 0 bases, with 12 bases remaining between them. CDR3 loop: CASSPKFFSGNTIYF. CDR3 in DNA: TGTGCCAGCAGCCCTAAGTTTTTCTCTGGAAACACCATATATTTT.

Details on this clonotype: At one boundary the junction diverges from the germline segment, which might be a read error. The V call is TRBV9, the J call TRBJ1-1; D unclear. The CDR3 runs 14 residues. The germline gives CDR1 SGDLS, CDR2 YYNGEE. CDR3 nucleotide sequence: TGTGCCAGCAGCGTATGGCCGTCGAACCCTGAATCTTTCTTT. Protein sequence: CASSVWPSNPESFF.

CDR3 protein: CATSDFLVTGEQFF. Here the CDR3 DNA reads TGTGCCACCAGTGATTTTTTAGTAACGGGTGAGCAGTTCTTC. This chain uses TRBV24-1 with TRBJ2-1; D remains unclear. V lost 1 base and J lost 9, with 12 bases in between. Germline V lookup: CDR1 KGHDR, CDR2 SFDVKD. The CDR3 is made up of 14 amino acids.

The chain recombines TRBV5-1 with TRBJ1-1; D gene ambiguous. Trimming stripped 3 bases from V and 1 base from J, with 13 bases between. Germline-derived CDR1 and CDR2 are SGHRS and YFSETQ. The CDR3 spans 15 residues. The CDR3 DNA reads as TGCGCCAGCAGCTCTAGGAGGGATCGGAACACTGAAGCTTTCTTT. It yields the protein CASSSRRDRNTEAFF.

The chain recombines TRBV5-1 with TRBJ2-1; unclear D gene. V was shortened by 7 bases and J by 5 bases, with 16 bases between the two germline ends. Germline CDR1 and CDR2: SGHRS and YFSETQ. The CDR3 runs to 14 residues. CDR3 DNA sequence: TGCGCCAGCCGTGTGGACCCAGCCAACAATGAGCAGTTCTTC. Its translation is CASRVDPANNEQFF. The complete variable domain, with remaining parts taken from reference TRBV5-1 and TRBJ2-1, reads KAGVTQTPRYLIKTRGQQVTLSCSPISGHRSVSWYQQTPGQGLQFLFEYFSETQRNKGNFPGRFSGRQFSNSRSEMNVSTLELGDSALYLCASRVDPANNEQFFGPGTRLTVL.

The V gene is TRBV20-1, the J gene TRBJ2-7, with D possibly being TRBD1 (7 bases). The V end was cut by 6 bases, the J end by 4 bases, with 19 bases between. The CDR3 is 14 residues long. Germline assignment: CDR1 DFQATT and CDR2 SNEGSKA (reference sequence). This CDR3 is CSAARRGRLYEQYF. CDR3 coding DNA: TGCAGTGCCGCCCGGAGGGGGCGGTTATACGAGCAGTACTTC.

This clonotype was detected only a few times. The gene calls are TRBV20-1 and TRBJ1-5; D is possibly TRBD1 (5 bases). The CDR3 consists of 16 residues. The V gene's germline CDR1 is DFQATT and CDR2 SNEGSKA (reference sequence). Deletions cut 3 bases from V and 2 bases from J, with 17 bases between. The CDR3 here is CSASPNPGTGNQPQHF. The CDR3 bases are TGCAGTGCTAGCCCTAATCCAGGGACTGGCAATCAGCCCCAGCATTTT.

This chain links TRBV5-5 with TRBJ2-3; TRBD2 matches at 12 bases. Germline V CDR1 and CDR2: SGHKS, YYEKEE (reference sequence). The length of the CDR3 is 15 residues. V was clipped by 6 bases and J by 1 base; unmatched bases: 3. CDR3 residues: CASKRLAGGTDTQYF. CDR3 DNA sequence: TGTGCCAGCAAACGACTAGCGGGGGGCACAGATACGCAGTATTTT.

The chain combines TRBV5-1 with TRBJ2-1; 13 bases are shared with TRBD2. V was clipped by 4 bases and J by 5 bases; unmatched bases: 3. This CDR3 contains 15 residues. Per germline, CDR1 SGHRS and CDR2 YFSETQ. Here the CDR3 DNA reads TGCGCCAGCAGCCCGGGACTAGCGGGGAACAATGAGCAGTTCTTC. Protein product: CASSPGLAGNNEQFF.

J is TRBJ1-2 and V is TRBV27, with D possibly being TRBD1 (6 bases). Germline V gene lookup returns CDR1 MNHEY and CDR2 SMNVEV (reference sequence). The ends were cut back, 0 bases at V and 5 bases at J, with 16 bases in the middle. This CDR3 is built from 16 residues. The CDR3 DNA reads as TGTGCCAGCAGTTTATCGGTGACAGGACTAATTTATGGCTACACCTTC. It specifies CASSLSVTGLIYGYTF.

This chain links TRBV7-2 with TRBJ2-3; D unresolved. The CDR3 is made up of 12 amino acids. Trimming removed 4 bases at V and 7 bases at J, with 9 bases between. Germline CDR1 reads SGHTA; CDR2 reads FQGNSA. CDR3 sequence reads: CASSSESYTQYF. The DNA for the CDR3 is TGTGCCAGCAGCTCCGAATCATATACGCAGTATTTT. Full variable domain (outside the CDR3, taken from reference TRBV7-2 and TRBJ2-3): GAGVSQSPSNKVTEKGKDVELRCDPISGHTALYWYRQSLGQGLEFLIYFQGNSAPDKSGLPSDRFSAERTGGSVSTLTIQRTQQEDSAVYLCASSSESYTQYFGPGTRLTVL.

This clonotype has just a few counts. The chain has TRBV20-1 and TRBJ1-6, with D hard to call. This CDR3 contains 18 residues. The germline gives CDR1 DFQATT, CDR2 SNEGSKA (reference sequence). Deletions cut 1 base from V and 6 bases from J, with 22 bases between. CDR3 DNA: TGCAGTGCTAGAGGAGAAACGGACGGAGTGGCGGGTAATTCACCCCTCCACTTT. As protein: CSARGETDGVAGNSPLHF.

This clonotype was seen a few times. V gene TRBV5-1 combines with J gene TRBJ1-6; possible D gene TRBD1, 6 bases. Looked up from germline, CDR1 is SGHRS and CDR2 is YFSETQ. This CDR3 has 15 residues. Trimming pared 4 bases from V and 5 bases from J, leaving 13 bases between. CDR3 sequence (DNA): TGCGCCAGCAGCCTAGGGACACTAGATAATTCACCCCTCCACTTT. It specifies CASSLGTLDNSPLHF.

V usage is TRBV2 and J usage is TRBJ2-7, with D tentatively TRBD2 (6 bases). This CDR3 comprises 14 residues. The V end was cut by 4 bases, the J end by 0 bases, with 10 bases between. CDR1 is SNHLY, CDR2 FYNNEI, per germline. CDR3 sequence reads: CASSGRASSYEQYF. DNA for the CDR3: TGTGCCAGCAGTGGGAGGGCTAGCTCCTACGAGCAGTACTTC.

CDR3 amino acids: CASSLEGRQLSGNTIYF. DNA of the CDR3: TGCGCCAGCAGCTTGGAAGGTCGACAGCTCTCTGGAAACACCATATATTTT. The chain combines TRBV5-1 with TRBJ1-3, with a possible D match to TRBD1 (5 bases). The germline V gene encodes CDR1 SGHRS and CDR2 YFSETQ. Trimming shortened V by 0 bases and J by 0 bases, and 13 bases separated the two germline ends. This CDR3 contains 17 residues.

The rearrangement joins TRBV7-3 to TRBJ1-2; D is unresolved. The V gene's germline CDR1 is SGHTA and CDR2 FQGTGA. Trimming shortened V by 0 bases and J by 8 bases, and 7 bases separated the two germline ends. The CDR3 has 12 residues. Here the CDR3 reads CASSLTGYGYTF. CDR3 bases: TGTGCCAGCAGCTTAACAGGTTACGGCTACACCTTC.

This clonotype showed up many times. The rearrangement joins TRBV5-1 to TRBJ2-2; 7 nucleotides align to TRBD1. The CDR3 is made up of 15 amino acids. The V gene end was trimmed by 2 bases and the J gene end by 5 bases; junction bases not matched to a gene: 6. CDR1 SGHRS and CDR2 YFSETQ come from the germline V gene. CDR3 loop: CASSLMTQGTGELFF. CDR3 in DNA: TGCGCCAGCAGCTTAATGACACAGGGGACCGGGGAGCTGTTTTTT. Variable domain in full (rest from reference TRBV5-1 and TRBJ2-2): KAGVTQTPRYLIKTRGQQVTLSCSPISGHRSVSWYQQTPGQGLQFLFEYFSETQRNKGNFPGRFSGRQFSNSRSEMNVSTLELGDSALYLCASSLMTQGTGELFFGEGSRLTVL.

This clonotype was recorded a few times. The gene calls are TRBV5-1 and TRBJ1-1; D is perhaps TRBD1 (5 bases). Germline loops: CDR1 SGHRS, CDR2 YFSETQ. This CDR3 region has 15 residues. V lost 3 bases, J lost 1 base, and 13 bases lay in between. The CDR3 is CASSWAAGTNTEAFF. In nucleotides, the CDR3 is TGCGCCAGCAGCTGGGCAGCAGGGACGAACACTGAAGCTTTCTTT.

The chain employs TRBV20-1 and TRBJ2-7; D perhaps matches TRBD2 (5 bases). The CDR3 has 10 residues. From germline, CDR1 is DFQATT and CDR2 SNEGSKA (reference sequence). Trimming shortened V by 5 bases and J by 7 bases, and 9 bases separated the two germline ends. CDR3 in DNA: TGCAGTGCTGGAGGCGCTGAGCAGTACGTC. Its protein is CSAGGAEQYV.

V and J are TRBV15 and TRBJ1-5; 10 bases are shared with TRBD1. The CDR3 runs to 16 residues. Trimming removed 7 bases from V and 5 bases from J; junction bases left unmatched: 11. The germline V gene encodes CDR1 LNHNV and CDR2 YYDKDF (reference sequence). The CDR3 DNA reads TGTGCCACCAAACTCTTTGGGACAGGGGTGCATCAGCCCCAGCATTTT. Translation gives CATKLFGTGVHQPQHF.

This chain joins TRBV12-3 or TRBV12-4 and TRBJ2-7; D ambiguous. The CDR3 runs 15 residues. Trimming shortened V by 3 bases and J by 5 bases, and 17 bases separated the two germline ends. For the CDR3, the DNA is TGTGCCAGCAGTTTCTATCCCACACGCGTCCACGAGCAGTACTTC. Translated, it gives CASSFYPTRVHEQYF.

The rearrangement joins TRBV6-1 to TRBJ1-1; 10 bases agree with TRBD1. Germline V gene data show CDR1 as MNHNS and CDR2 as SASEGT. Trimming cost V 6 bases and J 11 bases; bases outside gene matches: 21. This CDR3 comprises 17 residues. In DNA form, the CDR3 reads TGTGCCAGCAGCATCTATTCTGGGACAAGACAGGGGGCGAATGCTTTCTTT. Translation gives CASSIYSGTRQGANAFF.

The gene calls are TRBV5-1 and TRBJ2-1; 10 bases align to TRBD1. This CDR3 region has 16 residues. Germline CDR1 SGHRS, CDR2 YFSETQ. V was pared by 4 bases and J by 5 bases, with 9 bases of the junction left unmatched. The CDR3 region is CASSPSGQGWDNEQFF. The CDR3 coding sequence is TGCGCCAGCAGCCCTTCGGGACAGGGGTGGGACAATGAGCAGTTCTTC.

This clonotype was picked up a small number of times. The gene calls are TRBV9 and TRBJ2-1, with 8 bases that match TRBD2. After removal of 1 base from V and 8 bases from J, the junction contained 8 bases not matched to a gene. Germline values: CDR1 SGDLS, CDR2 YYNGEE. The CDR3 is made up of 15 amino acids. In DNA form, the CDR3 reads TGTGCCAGCAGCGTAATAAACGGGAGGGAGGATGAGCAGTTCTTC. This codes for CASSVINGREDEQFF.

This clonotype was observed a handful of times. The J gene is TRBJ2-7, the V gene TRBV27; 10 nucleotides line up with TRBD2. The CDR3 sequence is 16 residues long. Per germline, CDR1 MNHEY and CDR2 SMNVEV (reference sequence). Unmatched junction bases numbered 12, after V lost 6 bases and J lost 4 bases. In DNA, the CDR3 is TGTGCCAGCAGCCCCGACATCAGCGGGGGGGTTTACGAGCAGTACTTC. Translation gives CASSPDISGGVYEQYF.

DNA for the CDR3: TGCAGTGCTAAAGCCAGCTCCTACGAGCAGTACTTC. Protein product: CSAKASSYEQYF. V usage is TRBV20-1 and J usage is TRBJ2-7; D not resolved. CDR3 length: 12 residues. Germline V lookup: CDR1 DFQATT, CDR2 SNEGSKA (reference sequence). V lost 4 bases, J lost 0 bases, and 7 bases lay in between.

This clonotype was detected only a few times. CDR3 DNA sequence: TGCAGTGCTAGAGATACCCGGGGAAGCTCCTACAATGAGCAGTTCTTC. Translated, it gives CSARDTRGSSYNEQFF. V usage is TRBV20-1 and J usage is TRBJ2-1; weak D call: TRBD2 (5 bases). This CDR3 region has 16 residues. V gave up 0 bases and J gave up 0 bases, with 12 bases separating them. From germline, CDR1 is DFQATT and CDR2 SNEGSKA (reference sequence).

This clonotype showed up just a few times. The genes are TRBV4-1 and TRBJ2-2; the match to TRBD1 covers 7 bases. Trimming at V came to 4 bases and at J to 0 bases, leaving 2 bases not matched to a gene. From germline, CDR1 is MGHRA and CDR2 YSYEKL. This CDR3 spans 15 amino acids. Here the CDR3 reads CASSPGQSNTGELFF. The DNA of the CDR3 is TGCGCCAGCAGCCCGGGACAGTCGAACACCGGGGAGCTGTTTTTT.

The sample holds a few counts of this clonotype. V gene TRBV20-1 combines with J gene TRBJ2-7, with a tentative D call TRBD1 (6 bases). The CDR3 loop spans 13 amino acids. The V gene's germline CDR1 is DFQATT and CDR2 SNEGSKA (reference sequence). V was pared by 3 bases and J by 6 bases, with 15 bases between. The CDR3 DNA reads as TGCAGTGCTAGTGGTAGGGGGATGGCCGAGCAGTACTTC. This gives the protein CSASGRGMAEQYF.